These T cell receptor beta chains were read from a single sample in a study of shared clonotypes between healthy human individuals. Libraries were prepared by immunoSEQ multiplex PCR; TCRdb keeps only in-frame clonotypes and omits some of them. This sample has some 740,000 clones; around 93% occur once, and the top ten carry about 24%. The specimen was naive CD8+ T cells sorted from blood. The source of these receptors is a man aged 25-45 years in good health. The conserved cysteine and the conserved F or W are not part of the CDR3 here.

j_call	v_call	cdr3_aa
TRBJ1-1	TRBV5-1	ASSLGQAGFTEAF
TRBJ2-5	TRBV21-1	ASSKPDRGGETQY
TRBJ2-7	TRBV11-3	ASSQRGHPEQY
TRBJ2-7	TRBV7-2	ASSFDRYEQY
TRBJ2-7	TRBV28	AASGSMYEQY
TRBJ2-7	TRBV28	ASSLSGTRSSYEQY
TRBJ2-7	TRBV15	ATSYSREGLYEQY
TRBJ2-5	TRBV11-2	ASSLQGNPQETQY
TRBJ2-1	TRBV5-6	ASSLGLPDIYNEQF
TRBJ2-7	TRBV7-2	ASSLGRLAGMRGYEQY
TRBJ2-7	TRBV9	ASSKDRDDSYEQY
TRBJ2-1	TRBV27	ASSPGTFSYNEQF
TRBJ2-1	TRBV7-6	ASSLFWGDNEQF
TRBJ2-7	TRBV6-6	ASSYGGAEQY
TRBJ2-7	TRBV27	ASAGGPSYEQY
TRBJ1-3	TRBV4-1	ASSQDPGTGPGNTIY
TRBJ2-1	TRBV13	ASSPSGSYNEQF
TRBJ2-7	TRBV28	ASSHLSYEQY
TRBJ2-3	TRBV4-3	ASSQDGPGIQTVSTDTQY
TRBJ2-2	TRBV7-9	ASSLGFGDNAGELF
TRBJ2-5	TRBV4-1	ASSAREGVETQY
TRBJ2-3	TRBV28	ASSPPRDRVTDTQY
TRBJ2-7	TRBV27	ASSFLSSYEQY
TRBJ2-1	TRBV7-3	ASSLGLAGRPYNEQF
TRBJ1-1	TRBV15	ATSRDNEPEAF
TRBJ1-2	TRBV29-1	SVAIQWASPNYGYT
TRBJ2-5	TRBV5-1	ASSPKGVAGETQY
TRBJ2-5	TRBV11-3	ASSLDGTSGATQY
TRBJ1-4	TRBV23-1	ASSQPRAVNEKLF
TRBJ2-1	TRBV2	ARSWGNNEQF
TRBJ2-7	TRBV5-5	ASSSRKMDRTVSQYEQY
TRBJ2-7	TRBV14	ASSHTLAGESHEQY
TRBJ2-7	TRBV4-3	ASSQDGTSGSEQY
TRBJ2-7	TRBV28	ASGYGEQY
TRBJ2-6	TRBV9	ASSVGSGANVLT
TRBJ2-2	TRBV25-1	ASSKTGTGELF
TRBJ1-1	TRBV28	ASSFPGMNTEAF
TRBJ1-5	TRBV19	ASSWVIGNQPQH
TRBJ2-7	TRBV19	ASRTSGSSYEQY
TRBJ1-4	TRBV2	ASRDRTVGGEKLF
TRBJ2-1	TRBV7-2	ASSPALGPYNEQF
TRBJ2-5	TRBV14	ASSQDFFGTQY
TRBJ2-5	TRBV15	ATSRDGAGWTQY
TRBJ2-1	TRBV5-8	ASSPRLDNEQF
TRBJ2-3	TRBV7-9	ASSWDRLAPSTDTQY
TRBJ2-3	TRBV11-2	ASSPRTSGRLDTQY
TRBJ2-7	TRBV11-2	ASSPGTGVVESSYEQY
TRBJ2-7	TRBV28	ASSPINGEHEQY
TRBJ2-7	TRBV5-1	ASSLRLNYEQY
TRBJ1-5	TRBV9	ASSTSGTPLGGPQH
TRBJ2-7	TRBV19	ASSTNAGYEQY
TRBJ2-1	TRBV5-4	ASSQQLAGEDEQF